Listed here are 16 T cell receptor beta chains from one sample, sequenced in a study of T cell responses to AZD1222 COVID-19 vaccine. Assay used: immunoSEQ multiplex PCR; TCRdb lists only in-frame clones, some missing. Of approximately 150,000 clones in the sample, 90% were seen once. The specimen comprised peripheral blood, sampled 28 days after the second AZD1222 dose. The receptors here all came from an adult who received the AZD1222 COVID-19 vaccine.

The chain has TRBV6-1 and TRBJ2-5; no clear D. The CDR3 contains 15 residues. V was shortened by 2 bases and J by 1 base, with 11 bases between the two germline ends. The germline V gene encodes CDR1 MNHNS and CDR2 SASEGT. CDR3 nucleotide sequence: TGTGCCAGCAGTGAAAGGGCGCTACTCCAAGAGACCCAGTACTTC. Encoded protein: CASSERALLQETQYF.

The rearrangement uses TRBV19 and TRBJ2-7; D not resolved. The CDR3 sequence is 12 residues long. CDR1 is LNHDA, CDR2 SQIVND, per germline (reference sequence). The V end lost 2 bases, the J end lost 4 bases, and 6 bases lay between the germline ends. Here the CDR3 reads CASSIPSYEQYF. As DNA, the CDR3 is TGTGCCAGTAGTATACCCTCTTACGAGCAGTACTTC.

The V gene is TRBV5-1, the J gene TRBJ2-1, with 8 bases identical to TRBD1. J gave up 10 bases and V 4 bases, and 4 bases lay outside the gene matches. CDR3 length: 12 amino acids. Per the germline V gene, CDR1 is SGHRS and CDR2 is YFSETQ. The CDR3 loop reads CASSGTGEEQFF. CDR3 sequence (DNA): TGCGCCAGCAGCGGGACAGGCGAAGAGCAGTTCTTC.

V is TRBV6-1 and J is TRBJ1-2, with 9 bases lining up with TRBD1. CDR1 is MNHNS and CDR2 is SASEGT in the germline V gene. The CDR3 spans 15 residues. Unmatched junction bases numbered 8, after V lost 2 bases and J lost 7 bases. CDR3 DNA sequence: TGTGCCAGCAGTGAAAGAGGGGGACAGGGAGGTGGCTACACCTTC. Amino acid sequence: CASSERGGQGGGYTF.

The chain combines TRBV28 with TRBJ1-5, with no clear D. Trimming left V 6 bases short and J 0 bases short, with 12 bases between. This CDR3 spans 15 amino acids. CDR1 is MDHEN and CDR2 is SYDVKM in the germline V gene. The CDR3 region has the DNA TGTGCCAGCAGACTGACACAAATTAGCAATCAGCCCCAGCATTTT. This sequence encodes CASRLTQISNQPQHF. The whole variable domain, filled in from reference TRBV28 and TRBJ1-5, reads DVKVTQSSRYLVKRTGEKVFLECVQDMDHENMFWYRQDPGLGLRLIYFSYDVKMKEKGDIPEGYSVSREKKERFSLILESASTNQTSMYLCASRLTQISNQPQHFGDGTRLSIL.

The chain combines TRBV6-5 with TRBJ1-5, with 9 bases that match TRBD1. Germline values: CDR1 MNHEY, CDR2 SVGAGI. CDR3 length equals 14 residues. The trim removed 6 bases at V and 4 bases at J, leaving 4 bases unmatched. The CDR3 region is CASRVTGGNQPQHF. Here the CDR3 DNA reads TGTGCCAGCAGGGTGACAGGGGGGAATCAGCCCCAGCATTTT.

The chain couples TRBV5-4 to TRBJ1-3; D may be TRBD1 (5 bases). Germline V lookup: CDR1 SGHNT, CDR2 YYREEE (reference sequence). Between the trimmed V and J ends, which lost 4 bases and 2 bases, there was a span of 13 bases. The CDR3 has 15 residues. CDR3 in DNA: TGTGCCAGCAGCCACCTGGGGGGACCTGGAAACACCATATATTTT. Its protein is CASSHLGGPGNTIYF.

V and J are TRBV28 and TRBJ1-1; D not certain. Trimming removed 6 bases at V and 2 bases at J, with 4 bases between. Germline-derived CDR1 and CDR2 are MDHEN and SYDVKM. The CDR3 is 11 residues long. In DNA, the CDR3 is TGTGCCAGCAGGGCTAACACTGAAGCTTTCTTT. Its protein product is CASRANTEAFF.

In its sample, this clone was seen once. The chain recombines TRBV2 with TRBJ1-4; 8 nucleotides align to TRBD1. V shed 5 bases and J 8 bases; nucleotides not matched to a gene: 10. Germline loops: CDR1 SNHLY, CDR2 FYNNEI. There are 15 residues in the CDR3. The CDR3 coding sequence is TGTGCCAGCAGTTTCCCGGCAGGGGGCAAAGAAAAACTGTTTTTT. Translated, it gives CASSFPAGGKEKLFF. Looking up the rest from reference TRBV2 and TRBJ1-4 gives the full variable domain: EPEVTQTPSHQVTQMGQEVILRCVPISNHLYFYWYRQILGQKVEFLVSFYNNEISEKSEIFDDQFSVERPDGSNFTLKIRSTKLEDSAMYFCASSFPAGGKEKLFFGSGTQLSVL.

This sequence joins TRBV19 and TRBJ1-2; 7 bases are shared with TRBD1. The germline V gene has CDR1 LNHDA and CDR2 SQIVND (reference sequence). The trim removed 5 bases at V and 8 bases at J, leaving 17 bases unmatched. The CDR3 spans 16 residues. The CDR3 DNA sequence: TGTGCCAGTAGTTTCCAAGACAGGGCCCAGTTAGTAGGCTACACCTTC. This translates into CASSFQDRAQLVGYTF.

V and J are TRBV7-9 and TRBJ2-2; either TRBD1 or TRBD2 may supply D (5 bases each). Looked up from germline, CDR1 is SEHNR and CDR2 is FQNEAQ (reference sequence). Trimming took off 1 base at V and 0 bases at J, with 15 bases between the two ends. This CDR3 region has 18 residues. Here the CDR3 DNA reads TGTGCCAGCAGCTTAGTTCCAGTGGGGGATCCGAACACCGGGGAGCTGTTTTTT. Protein: CASSLVPVGDPNTGELFF.

This clone was picked up one time. The rearrangement uses TRBV2 and TRBJ1-5, with D possibly matching TRBD1 (6 bases). V lost 6 bases to trimming and J lost 0 bases, with 12 bases between them. CDR1 is SNHLY and CDR2 is FYNNEI in the germline V gene. This CDR3 spans 15 amino acids. The CDR3 is CASRVNRDSNQPQHF. CDR3 sequence (DNA): TGTGCCAGCAGAGTAAACAGGGATAGCAATCAGCCCCAGCATTTT.

The chain uses TRBV30 and TRBJ1-6; 7 bases map to TRBD1. The CDR3 loop spans 14 amino acids. Germline values: CDR1 GTSNPN, CDR2 SVGIG (reference sequence). V trimming: 1 base; J trimming: 6 bases; junction bases outside the gene matches: 3. The CDR3 DNA reads TGTGCCTGGAGTGGGGGACAGATTAATTCACCCCTCCACTTT. Translating gives CAWSGGQINSPLHF.

The chain links TRBV28 to TRBJ1-2; 8 bases align to TRBD1. With V trimmed by 4 bases and J by 4 bases, 8 bases remained unmatched. The length of the CDR3 is 15 residues. CDR1 and CDR2 from the germline V gene are MDHEN and SYDVKM. CDR3 DNA: TGTGCCAGCAGTTCCCCGGACAGGGCCCTCTATGGCTACACCTTC. This translates into CASSSPDRALYGYTF.

The chain recombines TRBV11-2 with TRBJ2-3; D perhaps matches TRBD1 (6 bases). The germline V gene has CDR1 SGHAT and CDR2 FQNNGV. This CDR3 spans 16 amino acids. Trimming stripped 2 bases from V and 6 bases from J, with 18 bases between. Here the CDR3 reads CASSLLQGSRMDTQYF. As DNA, the CDR3 is TGTGCCAGCAGCTTATTACAGGGCTCCCGAATGGATACGCAGTATTTT.

This clone appeared a single time. The chain links TRBV29-1 to TRBJ1-2; D remains unclear. The CDR3 has 12 amino acids. V lost 4 bases and J 1 base, leaving 7 bases between the germline ends. Germline V gene sequence: CDR1 SQVTM, CDR2 ANQGSEA. For the CDR3, the DNA is TGCAGCGTTGGGACGGATAACTATGGCTACACCTTC. Translated, it gives CSVGTDNYGYTF.